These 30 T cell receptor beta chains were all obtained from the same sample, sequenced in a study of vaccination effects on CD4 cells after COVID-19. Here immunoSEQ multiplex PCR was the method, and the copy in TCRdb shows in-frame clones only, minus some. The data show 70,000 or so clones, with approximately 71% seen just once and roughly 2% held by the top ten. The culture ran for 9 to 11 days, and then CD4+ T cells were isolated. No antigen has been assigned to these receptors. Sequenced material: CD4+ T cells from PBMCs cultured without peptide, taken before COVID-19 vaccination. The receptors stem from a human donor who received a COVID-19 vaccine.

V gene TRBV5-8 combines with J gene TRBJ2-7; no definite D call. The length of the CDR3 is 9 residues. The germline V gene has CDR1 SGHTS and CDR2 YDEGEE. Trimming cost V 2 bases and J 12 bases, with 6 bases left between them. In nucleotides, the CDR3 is TGTGCCAGCAGCTTCACTTGGTACGTC. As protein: CASSFTWYV.

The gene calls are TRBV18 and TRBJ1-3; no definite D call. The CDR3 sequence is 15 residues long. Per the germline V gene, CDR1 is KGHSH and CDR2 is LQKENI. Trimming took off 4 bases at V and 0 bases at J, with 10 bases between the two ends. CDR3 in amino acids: CASSLSDLSGNTIYF. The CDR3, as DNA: TGTGCCAGCTCACTCTCGGACCTCTCTGGAAACACCATATATTTT.

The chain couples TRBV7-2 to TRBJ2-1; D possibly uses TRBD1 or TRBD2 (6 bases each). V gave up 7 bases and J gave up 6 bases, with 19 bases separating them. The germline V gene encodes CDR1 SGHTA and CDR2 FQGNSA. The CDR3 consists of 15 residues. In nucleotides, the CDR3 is TGTGCCAGCATCCTTATAGGGGGGCCGTCCAATGAGCAGTTCTTC. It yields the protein CASILIGGPSNEQFF.

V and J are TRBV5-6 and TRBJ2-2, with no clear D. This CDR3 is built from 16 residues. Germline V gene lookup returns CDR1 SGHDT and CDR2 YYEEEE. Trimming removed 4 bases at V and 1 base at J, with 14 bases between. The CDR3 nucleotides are TGTGCCAGCAGCCCTGTCTGGGGTGTGAACACCGGGGAGCTGTTTTTT. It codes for CASSPVWGVNTGELFF.

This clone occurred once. CDR3 nucleotides: TGTGCCAGCAGCTTGGGGCAGGGGGCCGGAAAACTGTTTTTT. Translation gives CASSLGQGAGKLFF. The chain links TRBV5-5 to TRBJ1-4, with TRBD1 matching 8 bases. Germline lookup yields CDR1 SGHKS and CDR2 YYEKEE (reference sequence). After removal of 0 bases from V and 10 bases from J, the junction contained 5 bases not matched to a gene. The CDR3 is 14 amino acids.

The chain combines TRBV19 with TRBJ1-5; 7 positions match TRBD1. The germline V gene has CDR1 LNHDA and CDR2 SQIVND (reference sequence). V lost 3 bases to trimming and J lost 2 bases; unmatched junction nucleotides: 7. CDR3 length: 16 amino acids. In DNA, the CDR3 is TGTGCCAGTAGTATGGCCGACAGGGTGGGCAATCAGCCCCAGCATTTT. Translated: CASSMADRVGNQPQHF.

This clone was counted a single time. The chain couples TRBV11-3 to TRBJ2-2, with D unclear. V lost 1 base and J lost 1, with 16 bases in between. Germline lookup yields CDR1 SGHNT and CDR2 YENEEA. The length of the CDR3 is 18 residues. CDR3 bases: TGTGCCAGCAGCTTAGTCGGAATAGGGATGAAGAACACCGGGGAGCTGTTTTTT. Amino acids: CASSLVGIGMKNTGELFF.

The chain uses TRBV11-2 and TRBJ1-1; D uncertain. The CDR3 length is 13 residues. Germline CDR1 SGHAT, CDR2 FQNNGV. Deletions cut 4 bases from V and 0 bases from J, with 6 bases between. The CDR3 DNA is TGTGCCAGCAGCTCGGGAATGAACACTGAAGCTTTCTTT. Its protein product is CASSSGMNTEAFF.

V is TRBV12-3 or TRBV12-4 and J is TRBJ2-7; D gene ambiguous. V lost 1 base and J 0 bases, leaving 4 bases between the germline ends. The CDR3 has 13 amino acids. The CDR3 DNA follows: TGTGCCAGCAGTTTAGGGGGCTCCTACGAGCAGTACGTC. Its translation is CASSLGGSYEQYV.

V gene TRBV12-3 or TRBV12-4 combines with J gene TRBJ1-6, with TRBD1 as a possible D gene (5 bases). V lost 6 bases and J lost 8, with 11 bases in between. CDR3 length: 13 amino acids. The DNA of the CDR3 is TGTGCCAGCAGACCCAGACAGTATTCACCCCTCCACTTT. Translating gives CASRPRQYSPLHF.

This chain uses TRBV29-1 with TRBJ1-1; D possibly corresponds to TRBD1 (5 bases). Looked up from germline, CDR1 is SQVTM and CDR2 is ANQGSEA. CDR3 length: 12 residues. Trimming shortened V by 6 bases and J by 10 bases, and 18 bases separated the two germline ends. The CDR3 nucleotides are TGCAGCGTCTCCGGGACTGATGATAGAGCTTTCTTT. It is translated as CSVSGTDDRAFF.

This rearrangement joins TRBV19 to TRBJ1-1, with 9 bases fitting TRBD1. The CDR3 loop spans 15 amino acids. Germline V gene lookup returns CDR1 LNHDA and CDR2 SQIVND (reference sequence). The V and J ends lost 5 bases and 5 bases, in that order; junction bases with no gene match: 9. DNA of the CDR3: TGTGCCAGTAGTTTCCGGACAGGGGACTCGACTGAAGCTTTCTTT. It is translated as CASSFRTGDSTEAFF.

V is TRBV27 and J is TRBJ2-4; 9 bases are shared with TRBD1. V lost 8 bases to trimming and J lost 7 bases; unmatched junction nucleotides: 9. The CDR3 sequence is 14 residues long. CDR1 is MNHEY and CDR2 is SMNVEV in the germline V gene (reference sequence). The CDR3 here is CASSEGTGSNIQYF. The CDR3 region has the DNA TGTGCCAGCTCCGAGGGGACAGGGTCGAACATTCAGTACTTC.

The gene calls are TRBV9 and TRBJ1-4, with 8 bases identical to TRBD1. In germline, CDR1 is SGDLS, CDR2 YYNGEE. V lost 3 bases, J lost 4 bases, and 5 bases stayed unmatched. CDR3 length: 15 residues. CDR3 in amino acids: CASSEWDRLNEKLFF. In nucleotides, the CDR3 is TGTGCCAGCAGCGAGTGGGACAGGCTTAATGAAAAACTGTTTTTT.

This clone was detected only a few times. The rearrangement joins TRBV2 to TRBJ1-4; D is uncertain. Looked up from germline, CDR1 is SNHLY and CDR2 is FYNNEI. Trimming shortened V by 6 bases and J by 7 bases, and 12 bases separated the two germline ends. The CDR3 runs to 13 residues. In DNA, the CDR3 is TGTGCCAGCAGGGGAGGGTTTAGTGAAAAACTGTTTTTT. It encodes CASRGGFSEKLFF.

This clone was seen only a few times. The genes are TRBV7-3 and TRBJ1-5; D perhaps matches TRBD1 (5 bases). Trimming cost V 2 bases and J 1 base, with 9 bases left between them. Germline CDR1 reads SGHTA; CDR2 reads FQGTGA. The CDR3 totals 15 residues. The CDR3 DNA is TGTGCCAGCAGCTTAGATGGGGGAAGCAATCAGCCCCAGCATTTT. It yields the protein CASSLDGGSNQPQHF. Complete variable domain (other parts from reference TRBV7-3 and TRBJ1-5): GAGVSQTPSNKVTEKGKYVELRCDPISGHTALYWYRQSLGQGPEFLIYFQGTGAADDSGLPNDRFFAVRPEGSVSTLKIQRTERGDSAVYLCASSLDGGSNQPQHFGDGTRLSIL.

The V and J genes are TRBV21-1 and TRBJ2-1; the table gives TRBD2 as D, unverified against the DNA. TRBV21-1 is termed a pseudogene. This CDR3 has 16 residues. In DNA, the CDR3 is TGTGCCAGCAGCAAAAGGAGCGGGGAATCCTACAATGAGCAGTTCTTC. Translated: CASSKRSGESYNEQFF.

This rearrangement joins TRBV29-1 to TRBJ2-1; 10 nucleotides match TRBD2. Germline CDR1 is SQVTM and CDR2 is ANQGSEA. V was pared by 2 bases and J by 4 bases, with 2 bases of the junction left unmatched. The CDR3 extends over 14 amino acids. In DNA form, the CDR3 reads TGCAGCGTTGAATGGACTAGCGGATACAATGAGCAGTTCTTC. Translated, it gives CSVEWTSGYNEQFF.

The CDR3 is CASRRQPDSGNTIYF. The DNA for the CDR3 is TGCGCCAGCAGAAGACAGCCAGACTCTGGAAACACCATATATTTT. The chain links TRBV5-1 to TRBJ1-3; possible D gene TRBD1, 5 bases. The V gene's germline CDR1 is SGHRS and CDR2 YFSETQ. The CDR3 has 15 residues. Trimming stripped 5 bases from V and 0 bases from J, with 12 bases between.

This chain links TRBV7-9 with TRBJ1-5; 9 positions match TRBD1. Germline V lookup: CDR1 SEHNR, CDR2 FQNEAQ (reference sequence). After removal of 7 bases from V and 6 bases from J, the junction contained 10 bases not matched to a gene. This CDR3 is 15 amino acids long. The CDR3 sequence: CASTEGGQGPQPQHF. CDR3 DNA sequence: TGTGCCAGCACCGAGGGAGGACAGGGGCCTCAGCCCCAGCATTTT.

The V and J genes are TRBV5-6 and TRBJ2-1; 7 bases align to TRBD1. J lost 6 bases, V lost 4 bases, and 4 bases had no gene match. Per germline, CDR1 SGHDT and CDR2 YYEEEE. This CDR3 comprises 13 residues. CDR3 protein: CASSARGRNEQFF. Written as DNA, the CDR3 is TGTGCCAGCAGCGCTAGGGGGCGCAATGAGCAGTTCTTC.

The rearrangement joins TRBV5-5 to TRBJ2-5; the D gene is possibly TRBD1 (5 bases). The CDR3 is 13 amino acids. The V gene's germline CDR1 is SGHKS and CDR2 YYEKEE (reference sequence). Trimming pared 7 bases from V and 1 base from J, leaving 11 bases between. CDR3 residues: CASATASQETQYF. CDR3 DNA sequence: TGTGCCAGCGCGACAGCCTCCCAAGAGACCCAGTACTTC.

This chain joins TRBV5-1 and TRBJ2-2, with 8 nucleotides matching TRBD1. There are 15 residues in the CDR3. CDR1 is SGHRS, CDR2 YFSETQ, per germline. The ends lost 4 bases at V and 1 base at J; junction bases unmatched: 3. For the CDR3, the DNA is TGCGCCAGCAGCCCACAGGGGGGGAACACCGGGGAGCTGTTTTTT. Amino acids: CASSPQGGNTGELFF.

The CDR3 sequence: CASRREVSYEQYV. CDR3 DNA sequence: TGTGCCAGTCGGAGGGAGGTCTCCTACGAGCAGTACGTC. J is TRBJ2-7 and V is TRBV2; weak D call: TRBD2 (6 bases). The CDR3 runs to 13 residues. V lost 9 bases to trimming and J lost 0 bases, with 12 bases between them. Germline V gives CDR1 SNHLY, CDR2 FYNNEI.

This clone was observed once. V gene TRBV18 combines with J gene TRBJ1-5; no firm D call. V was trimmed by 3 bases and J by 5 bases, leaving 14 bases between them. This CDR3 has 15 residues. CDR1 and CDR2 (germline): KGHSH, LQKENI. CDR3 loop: CASSPSWVADQPQHF. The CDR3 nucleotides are TGTGCCAGCTCACCGAGTTGGGTTGCTGATCAGCCCCAGCATTTT.

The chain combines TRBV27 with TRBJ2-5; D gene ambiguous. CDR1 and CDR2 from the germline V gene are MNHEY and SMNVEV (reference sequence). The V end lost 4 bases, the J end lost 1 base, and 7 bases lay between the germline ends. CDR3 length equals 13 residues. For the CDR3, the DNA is TGTGCCAGCAGTTCCCATTTCCAAGAGACCCAGTACTTC. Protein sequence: CASSSHFQETQYF.

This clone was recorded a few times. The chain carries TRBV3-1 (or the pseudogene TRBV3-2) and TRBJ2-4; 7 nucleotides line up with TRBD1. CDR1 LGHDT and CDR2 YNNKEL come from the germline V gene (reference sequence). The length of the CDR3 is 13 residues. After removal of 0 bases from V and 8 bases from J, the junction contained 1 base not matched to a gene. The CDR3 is CASSQDRGHIQYF. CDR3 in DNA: TGTGCCAGCAGCCAAGATAGGGGGCACATTCAGTACTTC.

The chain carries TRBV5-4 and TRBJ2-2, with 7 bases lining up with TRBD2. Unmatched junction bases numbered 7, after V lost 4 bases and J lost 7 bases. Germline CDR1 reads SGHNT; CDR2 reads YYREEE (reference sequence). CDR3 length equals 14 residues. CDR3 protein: CASSPGLDGGELFF. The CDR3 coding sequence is TGTGCCAGCAGCCCCGGACTAGATGGCGGGGAGCTGTTTTTT.

The chain's CDR3 is CASRRGTSQETQYF. In nucleotides, the CDR3 is TGTGCCAGCAGAAGAGGGACATCGCAAGAGACCCAGTACTTC. This sequence joins TRBV2 and TRBJ2-5; perhaps TRBD1 as D (6 bases). Between the trimmed V and J ends, which lost 6 bases and 2 bases, there was a span of 13 bases. Germline values: CDR1 SNHLY, CDR2 FYNNEI. The CDR3 loop spans 14 amino acids.

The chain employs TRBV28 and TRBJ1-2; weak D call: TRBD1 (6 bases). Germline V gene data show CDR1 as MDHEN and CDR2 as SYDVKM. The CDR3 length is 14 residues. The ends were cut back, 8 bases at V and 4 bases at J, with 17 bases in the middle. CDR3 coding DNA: TGTGCCAGCCTCAAGACGGGGGCATTCTATGGCTACACCTTC. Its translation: CASLKTGAFYGYTF.